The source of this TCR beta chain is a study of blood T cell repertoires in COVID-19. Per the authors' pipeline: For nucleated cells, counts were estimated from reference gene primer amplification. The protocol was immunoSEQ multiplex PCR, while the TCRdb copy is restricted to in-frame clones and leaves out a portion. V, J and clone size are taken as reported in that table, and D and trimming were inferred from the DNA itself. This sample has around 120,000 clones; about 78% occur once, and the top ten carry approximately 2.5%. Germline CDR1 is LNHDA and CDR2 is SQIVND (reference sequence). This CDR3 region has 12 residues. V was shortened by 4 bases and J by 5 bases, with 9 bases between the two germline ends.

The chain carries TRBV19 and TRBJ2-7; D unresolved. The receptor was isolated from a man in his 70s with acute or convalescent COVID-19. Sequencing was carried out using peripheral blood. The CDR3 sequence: CASSTGWDEQYF. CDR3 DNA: TGTGCCAGTAGTACGGGTTGGGACGAGCAGTACTTC.